This T cell receptor beta chain comes out of a study of beta chain features in type 1 diabetes. General study points: Moderate but significant shortening of TCRB CDR3s was recorded in all four CD4+ subsets from Type 1 diabetes patients.

This clone was detected only a few times. The antigen is undetermined. The isolated RNA, all of it, was reverse transcribed, so expressed TCRB transcripts were what got sequenced. Method: immunoSEQ multiplex PCR; TCRdb's copy keeps in-frame clones and lacks some. This table has more than 95,000 clones, roughly 28% appearing once. V lost 3 bases to trimming and J lost 2 bases; unmatched junction nucleotides: 4. Per germline, CDR1 LNHDA and CDR2 SQIVND (reference sequence). This CDR3 region has 15 residues. This sequence was found in a woman under 30 with type 1 diabetes. The chain uses TRBV19 and TRBJ2-1, with 7 bases identical to TRBD1. Sequenced input: central memory CD4+ T cells from blood. The CDR3 bases are TGTGCCAGTAGTATGAGTAGGGGGCCCTACAATGAGCAGTTCTTC. Translation gives CASSMSRGPYNEQFF.